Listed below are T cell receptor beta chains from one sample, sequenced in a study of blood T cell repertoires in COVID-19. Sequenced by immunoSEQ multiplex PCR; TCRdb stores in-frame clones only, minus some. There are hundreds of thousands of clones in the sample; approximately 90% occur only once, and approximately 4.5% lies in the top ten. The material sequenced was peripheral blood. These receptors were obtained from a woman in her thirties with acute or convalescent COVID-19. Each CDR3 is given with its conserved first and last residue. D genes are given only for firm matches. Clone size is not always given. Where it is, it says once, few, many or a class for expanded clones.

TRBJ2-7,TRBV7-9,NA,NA,TGTGCCAGCAGCTACCAGGGAAACGAGCAGTACTTC,CASSYQGNEQYF
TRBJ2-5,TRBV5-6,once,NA,TGTGCCAGCGGCGGTGGCGGGGAGACCCAGTACTTC,CASGGGGETQYF
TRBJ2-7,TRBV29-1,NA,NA,TGCAGCGTCCGGACAGGCTTTCCTAGCGCCGAGCAGTACTTC,CSVRTGFPSAEQYF
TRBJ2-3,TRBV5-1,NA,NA,TGCGCCAGCAGCCCCTTCTCGGGACAAAATGAAGATACGCAGTATTTT,CASSPFSGQNEDTQYF
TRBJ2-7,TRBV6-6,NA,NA,TGTGCCAGCAGTTACTCGGGGGGGCCCGCCGAAGGGGAGCAGTATTTC,CASSYSGGPAEGEQYF
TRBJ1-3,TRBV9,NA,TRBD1,TGTGCCAGCAGCGTAGACTCAGGGGGCGCAAGTGGAAACACCATATATTTT,CASSVDSGGASGNTIYF
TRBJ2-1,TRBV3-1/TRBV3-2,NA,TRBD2,TGTGCCAGCAGCCAACACGGCGGGGGGGCCTACAATGAGCAGTTCTTC,CASSQHGGGAYNEQFF
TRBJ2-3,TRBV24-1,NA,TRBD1,TGTGCCACCAGTGACCGAGCCGGGACAGGAGAAGGAGATACGCAGTATTTT,CATSDRAGTGEGDTQYF
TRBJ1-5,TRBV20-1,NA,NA,TGCAGTGCTAGTGCTGGGAGAGGAAATCAGCCCCAGCATTTT,CSASAGRGNQPQHF
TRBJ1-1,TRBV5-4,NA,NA,TGTGCCAGCAGCTTCTCTGGGGCGAACACTGAAGCTTTCTTT,CASSFSGANTEAFF
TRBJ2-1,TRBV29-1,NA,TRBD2,TGCAGCGTCTCCTATCGGGGGGGAAACAATGAGCAGTTCTTC,CSVSYRGGNNEQFF
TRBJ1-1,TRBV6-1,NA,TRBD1,TGTGCCAGCAGTGAAGCGGAGGGGGCGGGCACTGAAGCTTTCTTT,CASSEAEGAGTEAFF
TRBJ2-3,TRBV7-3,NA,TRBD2,TGTGCCAGCAGCCCCGGGACTAGCGGGGGGACAGATACGCAGTATTTT,CASSPGTSGGTDTQYF
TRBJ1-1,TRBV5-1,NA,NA,TGCGCCAGCAGCCTCAGAACCGACACGCGGAACACTGAAGCTTTCTTT,CASSLRTDTRNTEAFF
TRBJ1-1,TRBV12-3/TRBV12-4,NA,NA,TGTGCCAGCAGTTTACCGGGGAACACTGAAGCTTTCTTT,CASSLPGNTEAFF
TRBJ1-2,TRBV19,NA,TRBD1,TGTGCCAGTAGTGAAATGGTCGGGACAGGGGACTATGGCTACACCTTC,CASSEMVGTGDYGYTF
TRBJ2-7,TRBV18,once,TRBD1,TGTGCCAGCTCACCTTATGAGACAGGGGGCGTTTACGAGCAGTACTTC,CASSPYETGGVYEQYF
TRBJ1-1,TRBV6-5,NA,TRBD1,TGTGCCAGCAACAACACCGGGACAGAGAACACTGAAGCTTTCTTT,CASNNTGTENTEAFF
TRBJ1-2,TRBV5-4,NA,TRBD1,TGTGCCAGCAGCCGCGACAGGGGTTCTTCCTATGGCTACACCTTC,CASSRDRGSSYGYTF
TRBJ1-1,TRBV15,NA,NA,TGTGCCACCAGCAGAGGACAGGCAAACACTGAAGCTTTCTTT,CATSRGQANTEAFF
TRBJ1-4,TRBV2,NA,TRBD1,TGTGCCAGCAGAGGACAGGGTGAAAAACTGTTTTTT,CASRGQGEKLFF
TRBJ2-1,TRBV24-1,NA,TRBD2,TGTGCCACCATGGAAAGTAGCGGGGGGGAAAGAAATGAGCAGTTCTTC,CATMESSGGERNEQFF
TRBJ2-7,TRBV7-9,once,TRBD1,TGTGCCAGCAAGGGACAGGGGGCAGGGGAGCAGTACTTC,CASKGQGAGEQYF
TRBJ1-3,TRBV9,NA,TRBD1,TGTGCCAGCAGCGTAACAGGGGGCTTTGGAAACACCATATATTTT,CASSVTGGFGNTIYF
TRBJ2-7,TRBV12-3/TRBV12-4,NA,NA,TGTGCCAGCAGTTTTAACCCAGCCTACGAGCAGTACTTC,CASSFNPAYEQYF
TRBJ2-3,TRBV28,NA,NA,TGTGCCAGCAAACGGACAGATTACACAGATACGCAGTATTTT,CASKRTDYTDTQYF
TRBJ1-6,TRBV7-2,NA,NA,TGTGCCAGCAGCTACTTGGCAGGATACTATAATTCACCCCTCCACTTT,CASSYLAGYYNSPLHF
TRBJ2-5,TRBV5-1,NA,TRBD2,TGCGCCAGCAGCTTTAGCGGGGGGGCGTCGGAGACCCAGTACTTC,CASSFSGGASETQYF
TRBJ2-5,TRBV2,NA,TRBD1,TGTGCCAGCAGCCGGACAGGGTGGAGAGAGACCCAGTACTTC,CASSRTGWRETQYF
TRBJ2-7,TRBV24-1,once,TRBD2,TGTGCCACCAGTGATTCAACTAGCGGGACCTACGAGCAGTACTTC,CATSDSTSGTYEQYF
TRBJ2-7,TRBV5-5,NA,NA,TGTGCCAGCAGCTTTTTCCAGGGGAGCTACGAGCAGTACTTC,CASSFFQGSYEQYF
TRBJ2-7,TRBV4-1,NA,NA,TGCGCCAGCAGCCAAGATCTGGGCCGGTCTGCCGAGCAGTACTTC,CASSQDLGRSAEQYF
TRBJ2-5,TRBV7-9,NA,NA,TGTGCCAGCAGCTTAGTGGGGTTGGGGCCCGCCACGGGAGAGACCCAGTACTTC,CASSLVGLGPATGETQYF
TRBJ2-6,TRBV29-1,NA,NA,TGCAGCGTCGTAGCCAACTCTGGGGCCAACGTCCTGACTTTC,CSVVANSGANVLTF
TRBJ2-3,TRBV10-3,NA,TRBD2,TGTGCCATCAGTGGCGGCGGGGGGAACCTCGTTGGGACAGATACGCAGTATTTT,CAISGGGGNLVGTDTQYF
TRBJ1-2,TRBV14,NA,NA,TGTGCCAGCAGCCAAGTCCAGGGAGGTGGCTACACCTTC,CASSQVQGGGYTF
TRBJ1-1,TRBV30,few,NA,TGTGCCTGGTCGTGGGAGGGTGAAGCTTTCTTT,CAWSWEGEAFF
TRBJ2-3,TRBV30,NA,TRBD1,TGTGCCTGGGACCGGGACAGCTTCTTAGATACGCAGTATTTT,CAWDRDSFLDTQYF
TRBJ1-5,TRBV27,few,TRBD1,TGTGCCAGCAGGACAGGGGAGAGTCAGCCCCAGCATTTT,CASRTGESQPQHF
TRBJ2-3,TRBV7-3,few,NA,TGTGCCAGCAGTTTCTCCTCCGGGGATACGCAGTATTTT,CASSFSSGDTQYF
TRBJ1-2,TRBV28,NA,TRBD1,TGTGCCAGCAGTTTTGGTGGGACAGACATACGAGGCTACACCTTC,CASSFGGTDIRGYTF
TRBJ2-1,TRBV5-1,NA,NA,TGCGCCAGCAGCCAGCTACAGGGTAGGAATGAGCAGTTCTTC,CASSQLQGRNEQFF
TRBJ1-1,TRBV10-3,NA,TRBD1,TGTGCCATCAGTGGTGACAGGGTGGCTGAAGCTTTCTTT,CAISGDRVAEAFF
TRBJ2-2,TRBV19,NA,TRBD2,TGTGCCAGTAGTACCCGTCGGGGGGGCCCTAACACCGGGGAGCTGTTTTTT,CASSTRRGGPNTGELFF
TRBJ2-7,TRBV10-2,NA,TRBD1,TGCGCCAGCAGGACGGGACAGGCCAGCTACGAGCAGTACTTC,CASRTGQASYEQYF
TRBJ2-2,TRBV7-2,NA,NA,TGTGCCAGCAGCTTGCACACCACCGGGGAGCTGTTTTTT,CASSLHTTGELFF
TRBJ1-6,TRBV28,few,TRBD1,TGTGCCAGCAGTTTTAGCGGGACAGCCAATTCACCCCTCCACTTT,CASSFSGTANSPLHF
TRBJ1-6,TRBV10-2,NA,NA,TGCGCCAGCAGAGATCAGGTATCGGCCCTCCACTTT,CASRDQVSALHF
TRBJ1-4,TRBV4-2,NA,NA,TGTGCCAGCAGTTACAGAGGGTTTAGTAATGAAAAACTGTTTTTT,CASSYRGFSNEKLFF
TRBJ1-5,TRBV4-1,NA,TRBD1,TGCGCCAGCAGCCAAATCGTGGGGACAGGGAGCAATCAGCCCCAGCATTTT,CASSQIVGTGSNQPQHF
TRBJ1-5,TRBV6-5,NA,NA,TGTGCCAGCAGTTTGGGGGGGGGCGGGAGCAATCAGCCCCAGCATTTT,CASSLGGGGSNQPQHF
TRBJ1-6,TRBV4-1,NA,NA,TGCGCCAGCAGCCAACTTACGACGGGAAGAAATTCACCCCTCCACTTT,CASSQLTTGRNSPLHF
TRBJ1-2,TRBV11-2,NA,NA,TGTGCCAGCAGCTCCACAGCAACTGGCTACACCTTC,CASSSTATGYTF